This T cell receptor beta chain was identified in a study of shared clonotypes between healthy human individuals. Data came from immunoSEQ multiplex PCR; TCRdb stores just in-frame clones and leaves some out. In the table there are some 2,500,000 clones, roughly 93% of which are singletons. Germline V gene lookup returns CDR1 SGHNT and CDR2 YYREEE (reference sequence). This CDR3 has 14 amino acids. The V gene end was trimmed by 2 bases and the J gene end by 3 bases; junction bases not matched to a gene: 5. Input material: naive CD4+ T cells from PBMCs. Subset meaning: CD45RA+ positively selected. V usage is TRBV5-4 and J usage is TRBJ2-7; 7 bases map to TRBD1. The clonotype was recovered from a man younger than 35 in good health. Some clones in this sample may be carry-over from other donors' samples. The CDR3 is CASSFVGTDYEQYF. The CDR3 nucleotides are TGTGCCAGCAGCTTTGTCGGGACAGACTACGAGCAGTACTTC.